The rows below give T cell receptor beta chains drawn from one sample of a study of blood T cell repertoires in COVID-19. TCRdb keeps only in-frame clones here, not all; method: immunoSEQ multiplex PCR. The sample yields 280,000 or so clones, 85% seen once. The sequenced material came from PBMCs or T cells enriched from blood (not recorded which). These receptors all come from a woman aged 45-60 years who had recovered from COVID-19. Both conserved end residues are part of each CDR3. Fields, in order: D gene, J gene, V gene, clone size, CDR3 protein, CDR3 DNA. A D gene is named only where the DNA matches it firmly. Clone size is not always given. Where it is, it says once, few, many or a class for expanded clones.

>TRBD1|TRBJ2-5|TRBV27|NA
CASSLSTGELETQYF
TGTGCCAGCAGTTTATCTACAGGGGAGCTGGAGACCCAGTACTTC
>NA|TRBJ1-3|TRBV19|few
CASSPTTGARNTIYF
TGTGCCAGTAGTCCTACAACAGGCGCCCGAAACACCATATATTTT
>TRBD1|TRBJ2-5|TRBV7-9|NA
CASSGGQAWETQYF
TGTGCCAGCAGCGGCGGACAGGCCTGGGAGACCCAGTACTTC
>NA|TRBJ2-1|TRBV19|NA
CASTYRAGLTYNEQFF
TGTGCCAGTACCTATAGGGCGGGACTTACCTACAATGAGCAGTTCTTC
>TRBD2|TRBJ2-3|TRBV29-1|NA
CSVERAGVRTDTQYF
TGCAGCGTTGAGAGGGCGGGAGTGCGCACAGATACGCAGTATTTT
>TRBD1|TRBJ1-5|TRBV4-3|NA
CASSQNRGLPNQPQHF
TGCGCCAGCAGCCAGAACAGGGGGCTCCCCAATCAGCCCCAGCATTTT
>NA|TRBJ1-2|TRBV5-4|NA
CASSRGTTYGYTF
TGTGCCAGCAGCAGGGGCACCACCTATGGCTACACCTTC
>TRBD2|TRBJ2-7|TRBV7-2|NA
CASSLVLAGGSSYEQYF
TGTGCCAGCAGCTTAGTTCTTGCGGGAGGAAGCTCCTACGAGCAGTACTTC
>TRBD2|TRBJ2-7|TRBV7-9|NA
CASSPPPGLADYEQYF
TGTGCCAGCAGCCCTCCCCCGGGACTAGCGGACTACGAGCAGTACTTC
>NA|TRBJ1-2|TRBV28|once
CASSSPGVVFAYTF
TGTGCCAGCAGTTCACCGGGGGTAGTGTTCGCCTACACCTTC
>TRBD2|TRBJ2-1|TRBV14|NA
CASSPGAGGLEEQFF
TGTGCCAGCAGCCCCGGAGCGGGGGGGCTCGAAGAGCAGTTCTTC
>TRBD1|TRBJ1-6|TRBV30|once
CAWGDSISSPLHF
TGTGCCTGGGGGGACAGTATCTCTTCACCCCTCCACTTT
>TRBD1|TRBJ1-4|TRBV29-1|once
CSVEVGLGQVNEKLFF
TGCAGCGTTGAAGTTGGATTGGGACAGGTTAATGAAAAACTGTTTTTT
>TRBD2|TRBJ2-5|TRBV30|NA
CAGRAGETQYF
TGTGCCGGGAGGGCCGGGGAGACCCAGTACTTC
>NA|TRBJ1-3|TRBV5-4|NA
CASSFSGTGNTIYF
TGTGCCAGCAGCTTTTCAGGGACTGGAAACACCATATATTTT
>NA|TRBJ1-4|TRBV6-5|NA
CASSQRGVSNEKLFF
TGTGCCAGCAGTCAACGGGGGGTTTCGAATGAAAAACTGTTTTTT
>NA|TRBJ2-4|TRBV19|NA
CASSATGLMMVKNIQYF
TGTGCCAGTAGTGCGACAGGTCTTATGATGGTCAAAAACATTCAGTACTTC
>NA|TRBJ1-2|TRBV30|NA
CAWSANPPRGYTF
TGTGCCTGGAGTGCAAACCCACCCAGGGGCTACACCTTC
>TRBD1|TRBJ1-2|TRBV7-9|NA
CASSVRDRTTGYTF
TGTGCCAGCAGCGTAAGGGACAGGACTACTGGCTACACCTTC
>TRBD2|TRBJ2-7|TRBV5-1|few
CASSLGASGSYEQYF
TGCGCCAGCAGCTTGGGCGCTAGCGGGAGCTACGAGCAGTACTTC
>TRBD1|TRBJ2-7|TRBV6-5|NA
CASSKDRGPYEQYF
TGTGCCAGCTCAAAAGACAGGGGCCCCTACGAGCAGTACTTC
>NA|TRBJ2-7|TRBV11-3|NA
CASSLRLGPEGDYEQYF
TGTGCCAGCAGCTTAAGGTTAGGACCCGAGGGAGACTACGAGCAGTACTTC
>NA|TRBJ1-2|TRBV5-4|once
CASSLDSWGYTF
TGTGCCAGCAGCTTGGACAGTTGGGGCTACACCTTC